This T cell receptor (beta chain) was recovered during a study of blood T cell repertoires in COVID-19. Germline assignment: CDR1 SGHNT and CDR2 YYREEE (reference sequence). The CDR3 spans 16 residues. The junction had 7 bases not matched to a gene; V was cut back by 2 bases and J by 2 bases. Libraries were prepared by immunoSEQ multiplex PCR; TCRdb keeps only in-frame clonotypes and omits some of them. The table has almost 350,000 clones, about 90% seen once. Participant ages covered roughly 18 to 89 years across approximately 25 US areas. The study assigned cohorts using participant-reported clinical history. Contact with a PCR-confirmed or clinician-diagnosed COVID-19 case occurred within 2 weeks of entry.

The chain is built from TRBV5-4 and TRBJ2-3; TRBD2 matches 8 bases. Sequencing was carried out using PBMCs or T cells enriched from blood (not recorded which). The TCR originated in a woman in her thirties who had been exposed to COVID-19. CDR3 amino acids: CASSFGGLGHTDTQYF. The CDR3 DNA reads as TGTGCCAGCAGCTTTGGGGGACTAGGACACACAGATACGCAGTATTTT.